This TCR beta chain was documented in a study of neoadjuvant nivolumab and ipilimumab in lung cancer. Study outcomes and limitations: TCR clonality did not significantly correlate with pathologic tumor regression. Only two of four nivolumab-treated tumors gained richness and clonality by surgery. Resected tumors had greater TCR richness and clonality than uninvolved lung.

Germline values: CDR1 SGHKS, CDR2 YYEKEE (reference sequence). There are 13 residues in the CDR3. The V gene lost 4 bases and the J gene lost 3 bases, with 9 bases spanning the gap. Method: immunoSEQ multiplex PCR; TCRdb's copy keeps in-frame clones and lacks some. The table includes around 19,000 clones, over 80% detected once. As for this clone: Its antigen is unknown.

The chain is built from TRBV5-5 and TRBJ2-3; D may match TRBD1 or TRBD2 (6 bases each). The source was peripheral blood, collected before neoadjuvant nivolumab, alone or with ipilimumab. This TCR derives from an adult with non-small cell lung cancer. The CDR3 bases are TGTGCCAGCAGCCTAGGGGGGACAGATACGCAGTATTTT. Protein product: CASSLGGTDTQYF.